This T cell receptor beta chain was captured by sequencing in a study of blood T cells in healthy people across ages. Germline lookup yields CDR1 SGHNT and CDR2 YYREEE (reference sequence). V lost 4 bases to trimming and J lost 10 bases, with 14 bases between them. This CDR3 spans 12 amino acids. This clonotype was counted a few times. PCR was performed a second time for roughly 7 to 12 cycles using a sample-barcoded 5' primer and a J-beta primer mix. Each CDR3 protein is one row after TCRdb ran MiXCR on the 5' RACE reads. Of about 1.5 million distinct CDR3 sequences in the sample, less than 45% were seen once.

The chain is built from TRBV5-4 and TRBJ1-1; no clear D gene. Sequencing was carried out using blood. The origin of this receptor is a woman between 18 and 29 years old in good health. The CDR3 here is CASSDGNMVAFF. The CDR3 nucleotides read TGTGCCAGCAGCGATGGGAACATGGTAGCTTTCTTT.